The clone carrying this T cell receptor (beta chain) was counted between two and nine times. The target antigen is unknown. PCR was performed a second time for roughly 7 to 12 cycles using a sample-barcoded 5' primer and a J-beta primer mix. Each cDNA molecule was tagged by a template-switch adaptor that had 12 random nucleotides. TCRdb independently ran MiXCR on the 5' RACE reads; one entry per CDR3 protein. This table holds about 770,000 distinct CDR3 sequences, around 45% found once. With 6 bases clipped from V and 4 bases from J, the junction kept 11 bases outside the gene matches. The germline gives CDR1 MNHEY, CDR2 SMNVEV (reference sequence). The CDR3 has 15 residues. The record originates from a study of blood T cells in healthy people across ages. The authors extracted at least 6 micrograms of total RNA per sample. Study findings and constraints: More naive CD4+ cells and higher diversity were found in long-lived than in aged donors.

The chain is built from TRBV27 and TRBJ2-7; 8 bases match TRBD2. This receptor was identified in a man between 60 and 70 years old in good health. Sequenced input: blood. CDR3 DNA sequence: TGTGCCAGCAGAAAACTGGGCGGGGGGATATACGAGCAGTACTTC. Amino acid sequence: CASRKLGGGIYEQYF.